The 32 T cell receptor beta chains presented below share a single source sample, sequenced in a study of blood T cells in healthy people across ages (dated by TCRdb to between 2015 and 2017). Libraries were built with 5' RACE. Sequencer: Illumina HiSeq 2500. A second PCR of roughly 6 to 12 cycles was run with a J-beta primer mix and a sample-barcoded 5' primer. TCRdb's own reprocessing of the public reads used fastp at Q25 and MiXCR and kept productive beta chains. Each entry is one CDR3 protein sequence, shown with its most common DNA and genes. For this sample the table gives hundreds of thousands of distinct CDR3 sequences, of which approximately 59% were detected only once. Roughly 25% of the sample comes from the top ten. Sequencing was performed on blood. These receptors all stem from a man younger than 45 in good health.

V usage is TRBV28 and J usage is TRBJ2-1; 9 bases are shared with TRBD2. CDR3 length equals 15 residues. Trimming took 5 bases from V and 7 from J; bases not matched to a gene: 9. Per germline, CDR1 MDHEN and CDR2 SYDVKM. The CDR3 region is CASSPLGLAFNEQFF. The CDR3 DNA follows: TGTGCCAGCAGTCCGTTGGGACTAGCCTTTAATGAGCAGTTCTTC.

This CDR3 is CASSWTGTGHDRNYEQYF. The CDR3 DNA is TGTGCCAGCAGTTGGACCGGGACAGGACACGATCGCAACTACGAGCAGTACTTC. The J gene is TRBJ2-7, the V gene TRBV6-2 or TRBV6-3; 8 bases agree with TRBD1. V was pared by 4 bases and J by 3 bases, with 17 bases of the junction left unmatched. CDR1 is MNHEY, CDR2 SVGEGT, per germline. This CDR3 region has 18 residues.

V is TRBV24-1 and J is TRBJ2-3; no clear D gene. The CDR3 spans 15 residues. Looked up from germline, CDR1 is KGHDR and CDR2 is SFDVKD. V was cut by 4 bases and J by 0 bases, with 10 bases left in between. The chain's CDR3 is CATSDSGRSTDTQYF. Written as DNA, the CDR3 is TGTGCCACCAGTGACTCCGGTCGGAGCACAGATACGCAGTATTTT.

This clonotype was found a few times. The chain links TRBV6-2 or TRBV6-3 to TRBJ2-4; unclear D gene. Per germline, CDR1 MNHEY and CDR2 SVGEGT. Between the trimmed V and J ends, which lost 5 bases and 6 bases, there was a span of 14 bases. The CDR3 loop spans 14 amino acids. For the CDR3, the DNA is TGTGCCAGCAGTCCGCTTGTCTCGAGAAACATTCAGTACTTC. Its translation: CASSPLVSRNIQYF.

The chain carries TRBV2 and TRBJ1-2, with 11 positions matching TRBD1. V trimming: 7 bases; J trimming: 4 bases; junction bases outside the gene matches: 5. Per germline, CDR1 SNHLY and CDR2 FYNNEI. This CDR3 spans 14 amino acids. The chain's CDR3 is CASTRTGGIYGYTF. CDR3 bases: TGTGCCAGCACTAGGACAGGGGGCATCTATGGCTACACCTTC. The complete variable domain, with remaining parts taken from reference TRBV2 and TRBJ1-2, reads EPEVTQTPSHQVTQMGQEVILRCVPISNHLYFYWYRQILGQKVEFLVSFYNNEISEKSEIFDDQFSVERPDGSNFTLKIRSTKLEDSAMYFCASTRTGGIYGYTFGSGTRLTVV.

This clonotype was counted between two and nine times. This chain joins TRBV9 and TRBJ2-1; 8 bases are a match to TRBD1. The CDR3 spans 15 residues. Germline lookup yields CDR1 SGDLS and CDR2 YYNGEE. After removal of 4 bases from V and 5 bases from J, the junction contained 8 bases not matched to a gene. CDR3 loop: CASSSWTGSDNEQFF. The CDR3 DNA is TGTGCCAGCAGCTCCTGGACAGGGTCAGACAATGAGCAGTTCTTC.

The chain is built from TRBV9 and TRBJ1-2; D is possibly TRBD1 (6 bases). The CDR3 length is 14 residues. V lost 7 bases to trimming and J lost 2 bases, with 15 bases between them. CDR1 is SGDLS and CDR2 is YYNGEE in the germline V gene. The CDR3 DNA follows: TGTGCCAGCCTGGGAGGGGGAACGAACTATGGCTACACCTTC. This translates into CASLGGGTNYGYTF.

This clonotype showed up just a few times. The gene calls are TRBV11-2 and TRBJ2-7; 7 bases are a match to TRBD1. The CDR3 length is 14 residues. J lost 2 bases, V lost 6 bases, and 7 bases had no gene match. CDR1 is SGHAT, CDR2 FQNNGV, per germline. CDR3 loop: CASSLVGGAYEQYF. The CDR3 nucleotides are TGTGCCAGCAGTTTGGTAGGGGGCGCCTACGAGCAGTACTTC.

In DNA form, the CDR3 reads TGTGCCAGCAGTGTTCAGGGGAGCGATTCACCCCTCCACTTT. Protein sequence: CASSVQGSDSPLHF. V usage is TRBV25-1 and J usage is TRBJ1-6, with a tentative D call TRBD1 (6 bases). V was trimmed by 4 bases and J by 8 bases, leaving 12 bases between them. The CDR3 is 14 amino acids. Germline CDR1 is MGHDK and CDR2 is SYGVNS.

The rearrangement links TRBV2 to TRBJ1-6; the D is unclear. CDR1 is SNHLY, CDR2 FYNNEI, per germline. Deletions cut 1 base from V and 6 bases from J, with 4 bases between. The CDR3 is made up of 13 amino acids. As DNA, the CDR3 is TGTGCCAGCAGTGAAGGAGCTAATTCACCCCTCCACTTT. The encoded protein is CASSEGANSPLHF.

The J gene is TRBJ1-3, the V gene TRBV5-6, with D maybe TRBD1 (6 bases). CDR3 length: 14 residues. V was trimmed by 4 bases and J by 4 bases, leaving 12 bases between them. Germline values: CDR1 SGHDT, CDR2 YYEEEE. The CDR3 protein is CASSPRQVGNTIYF. CDR3 DNA: TGTGCCAGCAGCCCGCGACAGGTGGGAAACACCATATATTTT. The full variable domain, rest sourced from reference TRBV5-6 and TRBJ1-3, is DAGVTQSPTHLIKTRGQQVTLRCSPKSGHDTVSWYQQALGQGPQFIFQYYEEEERQRGNFPDRFSGHQFPNYSSELNVNALLLGDSALYLCASSPRQVGNTIYFGEGSWLTVV.

The chain has TRBV20-1 and TRBJ2-3, with TRBD1 matching 8 bases. With 5 bases clipped from V and 4 bases from J, the junction kept 8 bases outside the gene matches. The CDR3 is 14 residues long. Germline assignment: CDR1 DFQATT and CDR2 SNEGSKA (reference sequence). The CDR3 spells CSAWTGKAADTQYF. The CDR3 DNA follows: TGCAGTGCTTGGACAGGGAAGGCAGCAGATACGCAGTATTTT.

A few counts support this clonotype. The chain couples TRBV29-1 to TRBJ2-5; D not resolved. The J call is in doubt because the DNA end fits TRBJ2-7 better. The CDR3 has 10 residues. Looked up from germline, CDR1 is SQVTM and CDR2 is ANQGSEA. DNA of the CDR3: TGCAGCGTTTCACTATACGAGCAGTACTTC. Protein sequence: CSVSLYEQYF.

J is TRBJ2-7 and V is TRBV20-1; perhaps D is TRBD1 or TRBD2 (5 bases each). With the DNA end fitting TRBJ2-5 better, the J assignment may be wrong. The CDR3 sequence is 12 residues long. Germline V gives CDR1 DFQATT, CDR2 SNEGSKA (reference sequence). CDR3: CSAHQGAETQYF. As DNA, the CDR3 is TGCAGTGCCCACCAGGGAGCAGAGACCCAGTACTTC.

This chain links TRBV12-3 or TRBV12-4 with TRBJ2-1; the D gene is possibly TRBD2 (6 bases). This CDR3 comprises 13 residues. V lost 2 bases and J 13 bases, leaving 15 bases between the germline ends. For the CDR3, the DNA is TGTGCCAGCAGTTTACGGGAGAAAGAGACCCAGTTCTTC. This gives the protein CASSLREKETQFF.

This clonotype was observed a few times. This chain connects TRBV4-2 to TRBJ1-2; TRBD1 is a possible D gene (5 bases). This CDR3 comprises 14 residues. V shed 3 bases and J shed 7 bases, with 15 bases lying between them. Per germline, CDR1 LGHNA and CDR2 YNFKEQ. The CDR3 nucleotides read TGTGCCAGCAGCCACCCGACGGGGCTACTTGGCTACACCTTC. Protein sequence: CASSHPTGLLGYTF.

On this clonotype: One end of the junction does not line up with germline, which may come from a read error. The chain combines TRBV6-4 with TRBJ2-6, with a tentative D call TRBD1 (5 bases). This CDR3 contains 14 residues. Germline CDR1 is MRHNA and CDR2 is SNTAGT. CDR3 amino acids: CASSDLDGANVPTF. The DNA of the CDR3 is TGTGCCAGCAGTGACCTAGATGGGGCCAACGTCCCGACTTTC.

The CDR3 region is CASSREHGSLALHF. The DNA of the CDR3 is TGTGCCAGCAGCCGGGAGCACGGGAGTTTGGCCCTCCACTTT. This sequence joins TRBV13 and TRBJ1-6; no firm D call. Trimming removed 5 bases from V and 14 bases from J, with 19 bases in between. Germline loops: CDR1 PRHDT, CDR2 FYEKMQ (reference sequence). CDR3 length: 14 residues.

This chain links TRBV10-3 with TRBJ2-4, with D perhaps TRBD1 (6 bases). The CDR3 totals 19 residues. Germline V gives CDR1 ENHRY, CDR2 SYGVKD. Trimming stripped 2 bases from V and 1 base from J, with 21 bases between. CDR3 in amino acids: CAISERRDIARGAKNIQYF. In nucleotides, the CDR3 is TGTGCCATCAGTGAGCGTCGGGACATAGCACGAGGGGCCAAAAACATTCAGTACTTC.

On this clonotype: A far larger clone lies a single base away; this is likely a read error. V is TRBV11-2 and J is TRBJ2-3; 7 bases are shared with TRBD2. CDR3 length: 13 amino acids. Germline assignment: CDR1 SGHAT and CDR2 FQNNGV. The CDR3 DNA reads as TGTGTCAGCAGCCTCGGGGGGACAGATACGCAGTATTTT. Residues: CVSSLGGTDTQYF.

The chain carries TRBV6-2 or TRBV6-3 and TRBJ2-5; D unresolved. The DNA matches TRBJ2-7 better at its end, which makes the J call doubtful. Germline lookup yields CDR1 MNHEY and CDR2 SVGEGT. The CDR3 spans 13 residues. CDR3 DNA sequence: TGTGCCAGCAGTTACAGGGCCACCTACGAGCAGTACTTC. It translates to CASSYRATYEQYF.

This rearrangement joins TRBV4-3 to TRBJ2-4, with 8 bases that match TRBD1. The end of the DNA is better explained by TRBJ2-7, so the J call may be wrong. The CDR3 covers 16 residues. Germline V gives CDR1 LGHNA, CDR2 YSLEER. Written as DNA, the CDR3 is TGCGCCAGCAGCCAGTCTGGGACAGGCGAGATCTACGAGCAGTACTTC. It translates to CASSQSGTGEIYEQYF.

The chain carries TRBV5-6 and TRBJ2-4, with D perhaps TRBD1 (6 bases). Germline lookup yields CDR1 SGHDT and CDR2 YYEEEE. V shed 4 bases and J shed 14 bases, with 19 bases lying between them. This CDR3 comprises 13 residues. The CDR3 loop reads CASSPQIEDREYF. The DNA for the CDR3 is TGTGCCAGCAGCCCCCAAATTGAGGACAGAGAGTACTTC.

In DNA, the CDR3 is TGTGCCAGCAGCCAACCAGCGGGTGGGGTCAATGAGCAGTTCTTC. Residues: CASSQPAGGVNEQFF. The chain uses TRBV4-2 and TRBJ2-1, with D possibly TRBD2 on 6 matching bases. The CDR3 contains 15 residues. Germline CDR1 is LGHNA and CDR2 is YNFKEQ. V was clipped by 2 bases and J by 6 bases, with 14 bases between them.

This clonotype was seen just once. J is TRBJ2-5 and V is TRBV7-8; no clear D gene. Trimming took off 5 bases at V and 5 bases at J, with 21 bases between the two ends. This CDR3 has 16 residues. The V gene's germline CDR1 is SGHVS and CDR2 FQNEAQ. The CDR3 nucleotides are TGTGCCAGCAGCCCCGCGGCAGTAGTCGGTGGGGAGACCCAGTACTTC. Translated: CASSPAAVVGGETQYF.

The chain recombines TRBV9 with TRBJ2-1; a possible D gene is TRBD2 (7 bases). The CDR3 contains 15 residues. Germline CDR1 SGDLS, CDR2 YYNGEE. Between the trimmed V and J ends, which lost 4 bases and 5 bases, there was a span of 16 bases. This CDR3 is CASSSGGTINNEQFF. The CDR3 DNA reads TGTGCCAGCAGCTCCGGGGGGACAATCAACAATGAGCAGTTCTTC. Together with reference TRBV9 and TRBJ2-1, the CDR3 gives the full variable domain: DSGVTQTPKHLITATGQRVTLRCSPRSGDLSVYWYQQSLDQGLQFLIQYYNGEERAKGNILERFSAQQFPDLHSELNLSSLELGDSALYFCASSSGGTINNEQFFGPGTRLTVL.

V gene TRBV6-1 combines with J gene TRBJ2-2, with 12 bases lining up with TRBD1. Germline V CDR1 and CDR2: MNHNS, SASEGT. V was clipped by 5 bases and J by 4 bases; unmatched bases: 11. The CDR3 length is 18 residues. CDR3 coding DNA: TGTGCCAGCAGTCCTTATCCAGCGGGACAGGGGGCCACCGGGGAGCTGTTTTTT. This translates into CASSPYPAGQGATGELFF.

V gene TRBV28 combines with J gene TRBJ2-7; 7 bases map to TRBD1. The CDR3 runs to 13 residues. Per the germline V gene, CDR1 is MDHEN and CDR2 is SYDVKM. V gave up 8 bases and J gave up 0 bases; unmatched junction bases: 4. The CDR3 DNA is TGTGCCAGCGGGGACAGCCGCTCCTACGAGCAGTACTTC. It encodes CASGDSRSYEQYF.

The genes are TRBV6-4 and TRBJ2-3; D perhaps matches TRBD1 (6 bases). Between the trimmed V and J ends, which lost 3 bases and 5 bases, there was a span of 15 bases. The CDR3 consists of 15 residues. Germline V CDR1 and CDR2: MRHNA, SNTAGT. The CDR3 sequence: CASSEGDIAVDTQYF. CDR3 nucleotide sequence: TGTGCCAGCAGTGAGGGGGACATCGCTGTAGATACGCAGTATTTT.

Many counts were recorded for this clonotype. The chain is built from TRBV20-1 and TRBJ2-7, with 7 positions matching TRBD1. V dropped 4 bases and J dropped 2; count of bases not matched to a gene: 2. Germline V CDR1 and CDR2: DFQATT, SNEGSKA (reference sequence). The CDR3 has 12 residues. CDR3 DNA sequence: TGCAGTGCTACGACAGGGACCTACGAGCAGTACTTC. Translated: CSATTGTYEQYF.

This chain uses TRBV27 with TRBJ2-5, with D hard to call. V was clipped by 2 bases and J by 4 bases, with 14 bases between them. This CDR3 has 15 residues. Germline V gene sequence: CDR1 MNHEY, CDR2 SMNVEV (reference sequence). CDR3 protein: CASSLNPRGLETQYF. In DNA form, the CDR3 reads TGTGCCAGCAGTTTAAACCCTAGAGGTTTAGAGACCCAGTACTTC.

This clonotype was counted a few times. The rearrangement links TRBV29-1 to TRBJ2-2, with TRBD2 as a possible D gene (7 bases). With 2 bases removed from V and 7 bases from J, the gap between germline ends came to 11 bases. CDR1 is SQVTM and CDR2 is ANQGSEA in the germline V gene. The CDR3 length is 13 residues. The CDR3 reads CSVELGGDGELFF. The CDR3 DNA follows: TGCAGCGTTGAACTAGGGGGGGACGGGGAGCTGTTTTTT.